This T cell receptor (beta chain) was recovered during a study of CD8 T cells in Susac syndrome. The RNA, roughly 0.45 to 1 ug, was put through reverse transcription using random hexamers. MiXCR, run by TCRdb on the immunoSEQ multiplex PCR reads, gives a single entry per CDR3 protein. The table includes under 85,000 distinct CDR3 sequences, approximately 93% detected once. CDR3 length: 14 residues. Trimming cost V 5 bases and J 6 bases, with 19 bases left between them. Germline loops: CDR1 DFQATT, CDR2 SNEGSKA (reference sequence). In regard to this clonotype: Antigen unknown.

Study-level points and caveats: The study recognized that the number of individuals in its TCR sequencing and HLA analysis was relatively small.

Sequencing was done on a sample of CD8+ T cells from PBMCs. The chain has TRBV20-1 and TRBJ1-1, with D tentatively TRBD1 (6 bases). This TCR was recovered from a human donor with Susac syndrome. The DNA of the CDR3 is TGCAGTGCTCGCCAACAGGGACTTAGGGCTGAAGCTTTCTTT. Its translation: CSARQQGLRAEAFF.